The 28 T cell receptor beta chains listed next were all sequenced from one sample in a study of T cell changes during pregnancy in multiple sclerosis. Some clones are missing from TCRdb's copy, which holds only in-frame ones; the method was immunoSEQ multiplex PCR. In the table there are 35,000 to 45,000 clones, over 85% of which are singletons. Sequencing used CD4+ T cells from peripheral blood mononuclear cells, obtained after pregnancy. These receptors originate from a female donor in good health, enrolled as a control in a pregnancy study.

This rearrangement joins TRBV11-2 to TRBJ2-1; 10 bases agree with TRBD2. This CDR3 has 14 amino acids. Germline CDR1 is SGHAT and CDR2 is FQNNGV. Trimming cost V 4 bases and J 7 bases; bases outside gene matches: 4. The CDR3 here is CASSSTSGWNEQFF. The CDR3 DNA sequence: TGTGCCAGCAGCTCGACTAGCGGGTGGAATGAGCAGTTCTTC.

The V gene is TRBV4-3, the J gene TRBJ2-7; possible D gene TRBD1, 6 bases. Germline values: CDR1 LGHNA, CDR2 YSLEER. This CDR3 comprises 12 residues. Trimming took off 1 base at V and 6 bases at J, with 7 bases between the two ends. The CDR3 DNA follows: TGCGCCAGCAGCCAAGGAGGGGGCGAGCAGTACTTC. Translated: CASSQGGGEQYF.

The CDR3 nucleotides are TGTGCCAGCAGCTATAGCGGGGGAAGCACAGATACGCAGTATTTT. Translation gives CASSYSGGSTDTQYF. V gene TRBV7-3 combines with J gene TRBJ2-3; 9 nucleotides align to TRBD2. CDR1 is SGHTA and CDR2 is FQGTGA in the germline V gene. The CDR3 totals 15 residues. With V trimmed by 4 bases and J by 0 bases, 2 bases remained unmatched.

In DNA, the CDR3 is TGTGCCAGCAGCCCCGAGCGGGGCTACGAGCAGTACTTC. Translating gives CASSPERGYEQYF. J is TRBJ2-7 and V is TRBV6-4, with 7 bases that match TRBD2. V lost 6 bases and J lost 3; bases outside the gene matches: 5. Per the germline V gene, CDR1 is MRHNA and CDR2 is SNTAGT. The CDR3 is 13 residues long.

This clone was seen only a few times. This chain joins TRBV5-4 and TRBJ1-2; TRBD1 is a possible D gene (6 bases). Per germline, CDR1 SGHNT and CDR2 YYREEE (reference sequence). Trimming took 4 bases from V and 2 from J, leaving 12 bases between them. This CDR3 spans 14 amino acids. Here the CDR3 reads CASSHNRENYGYTF. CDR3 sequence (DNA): TGTGCCAGCAGCCACAACAGGGAAAACTATGGCTACACCTTC.

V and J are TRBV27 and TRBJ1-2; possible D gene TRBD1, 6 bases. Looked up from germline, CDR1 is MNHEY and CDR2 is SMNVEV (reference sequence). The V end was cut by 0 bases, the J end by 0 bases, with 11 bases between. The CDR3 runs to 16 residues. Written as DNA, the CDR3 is TGTGCCAGCAGTTTATCTCGGGGGGCAGCTAACTATGGCTACACCTTC. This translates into CASSLSRGAANYGYTF.

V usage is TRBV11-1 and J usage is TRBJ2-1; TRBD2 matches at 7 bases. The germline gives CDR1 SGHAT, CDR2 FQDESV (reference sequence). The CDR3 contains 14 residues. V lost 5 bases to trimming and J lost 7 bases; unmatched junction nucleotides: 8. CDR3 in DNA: TGTGCCAGCAGCCCACAACCGGGGGGTAATGAGCAGTTCTTC. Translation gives CASSPQPGGNEQFF. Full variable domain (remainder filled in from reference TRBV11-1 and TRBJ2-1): EAEVAQSPRYKITEKSQAVAFWCDPISGHATLYWYRQILGQGPELLVQFQDESVVDDSQLPKDRFSAERLKGVDSTLKIQPAELGDSAMYLCASSPQPGGNEQFFGPGTRLTVL.

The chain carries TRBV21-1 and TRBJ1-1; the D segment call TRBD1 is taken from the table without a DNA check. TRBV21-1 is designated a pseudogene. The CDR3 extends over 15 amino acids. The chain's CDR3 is CASSKEDRANTEAFF. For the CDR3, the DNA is TGTGCCAGCAGCAAAGAGGACAGGGCCAACACTGAAGCTTTCTTT.

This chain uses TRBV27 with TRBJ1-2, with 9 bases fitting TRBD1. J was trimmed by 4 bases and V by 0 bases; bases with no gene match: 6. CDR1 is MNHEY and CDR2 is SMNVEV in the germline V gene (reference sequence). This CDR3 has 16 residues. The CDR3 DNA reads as TGTGCCAGCAGTTTATCGGGACAGGGTTTAAGCTATGGCTACACCTTC. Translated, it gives CASSLSGQGLSYGYTF.

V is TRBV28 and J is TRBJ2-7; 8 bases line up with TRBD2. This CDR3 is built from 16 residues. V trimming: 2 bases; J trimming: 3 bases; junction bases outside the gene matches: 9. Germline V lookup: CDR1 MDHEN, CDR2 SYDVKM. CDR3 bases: TGTGCCAGCAGTTTACCCCTGGGACTAGGGAACTACGAGCAGTACTTC. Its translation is CASSLPLGLGNYEQYF.

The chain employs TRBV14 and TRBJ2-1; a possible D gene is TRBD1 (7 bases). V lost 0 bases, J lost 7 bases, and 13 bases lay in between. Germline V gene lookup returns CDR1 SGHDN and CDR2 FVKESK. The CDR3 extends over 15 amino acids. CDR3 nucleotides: TGTGCCAGCAGCCAAGAAAGGCAGGGGGGAAATGAGCAGTTCTTC. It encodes CASSQERQGGNEQFF.

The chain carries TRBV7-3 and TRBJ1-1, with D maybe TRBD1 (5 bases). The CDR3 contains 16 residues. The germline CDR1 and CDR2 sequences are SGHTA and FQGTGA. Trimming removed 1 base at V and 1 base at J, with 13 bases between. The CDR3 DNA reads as TGTGCCAGCAGCTTAAAGCCGGGACTTACGAACACTGAAGCTTTCTTT. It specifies CASSLKPGLTNTEAFF.

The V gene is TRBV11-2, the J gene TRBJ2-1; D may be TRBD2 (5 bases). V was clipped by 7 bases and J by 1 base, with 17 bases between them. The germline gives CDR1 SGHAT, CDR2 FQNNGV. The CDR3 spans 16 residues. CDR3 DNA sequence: TGTGCCAGCACCGGGGTCGGTAGGATATCCTACAATGAGCAGTTCTTC. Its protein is CASTGVGRISYNEQFF.

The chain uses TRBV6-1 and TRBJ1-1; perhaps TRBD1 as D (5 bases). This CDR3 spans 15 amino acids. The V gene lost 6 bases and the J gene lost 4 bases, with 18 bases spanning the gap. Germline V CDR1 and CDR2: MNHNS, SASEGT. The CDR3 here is CASRNSGAGGTEAFF. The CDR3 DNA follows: TGTGCCAGCAGGAACAGTGGGGCCGGGGGCACTGAAGCTTTCTTT.

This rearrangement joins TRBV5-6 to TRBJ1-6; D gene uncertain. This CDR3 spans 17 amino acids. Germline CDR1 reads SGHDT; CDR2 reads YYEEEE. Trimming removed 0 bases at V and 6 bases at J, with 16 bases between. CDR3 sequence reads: CASSLAGFWPSNSPLHF. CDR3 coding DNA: TGTGCCAGCAGCTTGGCCGGGTTCTGGCCATCTAATTCACCCCTCCACTTT.

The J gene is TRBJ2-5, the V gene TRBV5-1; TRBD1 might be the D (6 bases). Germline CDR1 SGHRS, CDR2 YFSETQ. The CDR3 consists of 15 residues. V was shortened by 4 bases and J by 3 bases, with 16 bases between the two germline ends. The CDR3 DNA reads TGCGCCAGCAGCCGGGAAGGACAGTCCAAAGAGACCCAGTACTTC. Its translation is CASSREGQSKETQYF.

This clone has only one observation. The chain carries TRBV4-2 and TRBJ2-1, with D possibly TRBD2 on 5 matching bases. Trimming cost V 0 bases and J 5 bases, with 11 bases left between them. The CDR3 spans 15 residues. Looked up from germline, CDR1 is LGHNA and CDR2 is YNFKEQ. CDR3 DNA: TGTGCCAGCAGCCAAGATTTCGGACTCGACAATGAGCAGTTCTTC. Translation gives CASSQDFGLDNEQFF.

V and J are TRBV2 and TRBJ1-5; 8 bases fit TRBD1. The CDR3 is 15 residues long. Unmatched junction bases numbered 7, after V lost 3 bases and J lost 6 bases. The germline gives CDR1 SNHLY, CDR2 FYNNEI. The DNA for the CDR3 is TGTGCCAGCAGTGACGGACAGGGTCGGGTTCAGCCCCAGCATTTT. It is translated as CASSDGQGRVQPQHF.

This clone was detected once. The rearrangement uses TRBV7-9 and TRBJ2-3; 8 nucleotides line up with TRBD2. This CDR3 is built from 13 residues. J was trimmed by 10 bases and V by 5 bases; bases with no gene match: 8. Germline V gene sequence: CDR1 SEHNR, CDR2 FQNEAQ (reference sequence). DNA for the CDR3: TGTGCCAGCAGCCCGGGACTAGATCAACCGCAGTATTTT. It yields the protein CASSPGLDQPQYF.

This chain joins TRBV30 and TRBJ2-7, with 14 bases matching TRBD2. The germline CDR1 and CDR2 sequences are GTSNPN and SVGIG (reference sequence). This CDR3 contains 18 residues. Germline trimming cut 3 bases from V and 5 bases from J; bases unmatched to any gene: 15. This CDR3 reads CAWRGVRLAGGRPHEQYF. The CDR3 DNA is TGTGCCTGGAGGGGAGTCCGACTAGCGGGAGGGAGGCCCCACGAGCAGTACTTC.

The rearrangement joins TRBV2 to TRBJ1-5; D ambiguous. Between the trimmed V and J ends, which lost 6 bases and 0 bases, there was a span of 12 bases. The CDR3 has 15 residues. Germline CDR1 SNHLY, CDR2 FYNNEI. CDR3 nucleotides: TGTGCCAGCAGACCCGACATCTTTAGCAATCAGCCCCAGCATTTT. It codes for CASRPDIFSNQPQHF.

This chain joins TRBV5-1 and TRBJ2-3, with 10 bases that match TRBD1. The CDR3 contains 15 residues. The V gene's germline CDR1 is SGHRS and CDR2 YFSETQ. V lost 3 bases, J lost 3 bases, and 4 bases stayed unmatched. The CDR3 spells CASSSPGQGTDTQYF. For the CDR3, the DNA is TGCGCCAGCAGCTCACCGGGACAGGGGACAGATACGCAGTATTTT.

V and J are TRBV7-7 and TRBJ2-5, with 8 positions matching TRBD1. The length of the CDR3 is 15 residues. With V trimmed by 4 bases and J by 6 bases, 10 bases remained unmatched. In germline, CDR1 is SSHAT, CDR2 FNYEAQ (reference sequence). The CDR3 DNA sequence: TGTGCCAGCAGCTCTGGACAGGGAAGAATGAAGACCCAGTACTTC. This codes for CASSSGQGRMKTQYF.

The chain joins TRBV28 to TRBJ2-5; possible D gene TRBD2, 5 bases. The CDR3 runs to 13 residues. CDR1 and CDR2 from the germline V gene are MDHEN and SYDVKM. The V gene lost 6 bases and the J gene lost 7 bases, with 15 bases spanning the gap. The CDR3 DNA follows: TGTGCCAGCAGGGAGGACCTGGGCGGGACCCAGTACTTC. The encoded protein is CASREDLGGTQYF.

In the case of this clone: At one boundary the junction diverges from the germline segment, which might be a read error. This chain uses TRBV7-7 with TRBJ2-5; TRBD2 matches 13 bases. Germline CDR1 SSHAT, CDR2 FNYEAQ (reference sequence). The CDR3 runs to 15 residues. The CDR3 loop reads CASSPTSGRSETQYF. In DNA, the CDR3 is TGTGCTAGCAGCCCGACTAGCGGGAGGTCAGAGACCCAGTACTTC.

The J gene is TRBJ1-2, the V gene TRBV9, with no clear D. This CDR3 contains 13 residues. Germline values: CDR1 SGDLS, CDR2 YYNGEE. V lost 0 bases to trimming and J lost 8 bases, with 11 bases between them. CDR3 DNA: TGTGCCAGCAGCGTAGATTCATTGCGGGGCTACACCTTC. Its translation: CASSVDSLRGYTF.

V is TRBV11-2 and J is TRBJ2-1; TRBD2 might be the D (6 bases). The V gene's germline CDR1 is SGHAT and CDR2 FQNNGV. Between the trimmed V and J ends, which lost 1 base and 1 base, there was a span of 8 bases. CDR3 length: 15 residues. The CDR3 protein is CASSLGDLSYNEQFF. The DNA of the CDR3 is TGTGCCAGCAGCTTAGGGGACTTATCCTACAATGAGCAGTTCTTC.

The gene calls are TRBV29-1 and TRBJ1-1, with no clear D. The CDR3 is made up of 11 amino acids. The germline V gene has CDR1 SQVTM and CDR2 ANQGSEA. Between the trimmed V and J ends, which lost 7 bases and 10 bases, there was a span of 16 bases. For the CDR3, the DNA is TGCAGCGCGTCCCCCCGGGAGGCAGCTTTCTTT. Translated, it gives CSASPREAAFF.